The 2 T cell receptor beta chains reported below all come from one sample, sequenced in a study of graft-versus-host responses after intestinal transplantation. TCRdb's table, derived via immunoSEQ multiplex PCR, lists solely in-frame clones and lacks some. The table shows 70,000 or so clones, with approximately 84% occurring only once. The antigens for these receptors are not known. The sample was unstimulated CD4+ T cells sorted from spleen or lymph node cells, taken before transplant. The receptors originated from a human donor who was the organ donor for an intestinal transplant.

The V and J genes are TRBV7-9 and TRBJ2-3; 8 nucleotides line up with TRBD2. Germline lookup yields CDR1 SEHNR and CDR2 FQNEAQ (reference sequence). This CDR3 has 12 amino acids. The J segment lost 1 base and the V segment lost 9 bases, leaving 0 bases of the junction unmatched. The chain's CDR3 is CARAGGTDTQYF. DNA of the CDR3: TGTGCCAGAGCGGGGGGCACAGATACGCAGTATTTT.

About this clone itself: The same CDR3 also results from other DNA sequences found in this sample. This rearrangement joins TRBV15 to TRBJ1-2; D not certain. The CDR3 totals 14 residues. Germline CDR1 is LNHNV and CDR2 is YYDKDF (reference sequence). Deletions cut 3 bases from V and 1 base from J, with 9 bases between. The CDR3 DNA reads as TGTGCCACCAGCAGTGGCGGTTTTAACTATGGCTACACCTTC. Translated: CATSSGGFNYGYTF.